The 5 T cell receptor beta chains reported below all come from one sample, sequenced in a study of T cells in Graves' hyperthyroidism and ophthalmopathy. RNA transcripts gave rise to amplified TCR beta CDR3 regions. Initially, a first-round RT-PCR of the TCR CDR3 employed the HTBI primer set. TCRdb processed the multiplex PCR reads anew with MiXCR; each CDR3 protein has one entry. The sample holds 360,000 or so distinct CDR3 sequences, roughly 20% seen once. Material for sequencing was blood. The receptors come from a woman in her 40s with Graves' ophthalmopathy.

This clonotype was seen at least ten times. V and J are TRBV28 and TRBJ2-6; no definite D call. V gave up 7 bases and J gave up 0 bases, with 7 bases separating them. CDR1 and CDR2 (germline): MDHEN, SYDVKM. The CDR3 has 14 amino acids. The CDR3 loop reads CASTHYSGANVLTF. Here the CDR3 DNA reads TGTGCCAGCACACATTACTCTGGGGCCAACGTCCTGACTTTC.

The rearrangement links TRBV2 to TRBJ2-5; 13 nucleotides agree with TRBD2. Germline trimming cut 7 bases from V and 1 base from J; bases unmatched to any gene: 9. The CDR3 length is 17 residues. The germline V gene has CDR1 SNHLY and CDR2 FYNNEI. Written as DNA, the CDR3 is TGTGCCAGCATTTTTGGACTAGCGGGAGTCATCCAAGAGACCCAGTACTTC. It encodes CASIFGLAGVIQETQYF.

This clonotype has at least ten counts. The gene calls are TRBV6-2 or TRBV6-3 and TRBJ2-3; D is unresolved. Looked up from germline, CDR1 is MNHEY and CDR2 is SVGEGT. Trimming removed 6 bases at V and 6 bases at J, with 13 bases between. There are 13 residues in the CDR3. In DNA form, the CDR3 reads TGTGCCAGCAGCAAAACCGAGCTGGATACGCAGTATTTT. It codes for CASSKTELDTQYF.

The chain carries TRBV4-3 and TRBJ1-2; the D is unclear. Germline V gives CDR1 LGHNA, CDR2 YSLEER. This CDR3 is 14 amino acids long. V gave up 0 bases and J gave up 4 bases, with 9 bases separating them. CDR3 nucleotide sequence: TGCGCCAGCAGCCAAGATAGGGTGGGCTATGGCTACACCTTC. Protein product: CASSQDRVGYGYTF.

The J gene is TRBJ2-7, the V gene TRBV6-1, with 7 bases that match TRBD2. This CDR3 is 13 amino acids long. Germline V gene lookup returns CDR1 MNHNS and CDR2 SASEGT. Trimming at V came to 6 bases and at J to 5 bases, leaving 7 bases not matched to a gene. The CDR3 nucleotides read TGTGCCAGCAGGGGAGCGGGGAACGACGAGCAGTACTTC. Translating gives CASRGAGNDEQYF.